Listed here is a single T cell receptor (beta chain). Antigen unknown. The immunoSEQ assay amplified TCRB CDR3 from up to roughly 2 ug DNA. The PCR used 60 V beta and 13 J beta primers. Generated by immunoSEQ multiplex PCR, the TCRdb table keeps only in-frame clones and is missing some. The table lists around 90,000 clones, 75% to 85% of them singletons. The sample belongs to a study of glioma-infiltrating T cells after dendritic cell vaccination. Study-wide results and limits: TCR clonality showed no direct relationship with survival.

The clonotype originates from a human donor with glioblastoma. The sample in question was blood, obtained before dendritic cell vaccination.

CDR3: CASSLNPGQGGEKLFF. CDR3 sequence (DNA): TGTGCCAGCTCACTTAATCCGGGACAGGGGGGCGAAAAACTGTTTTTT. The chain links TRBV18 to TRBJ1-4, with TRBD1 matching 11 bases. Trimming at V came to 4 bases and at J to 8 bases, leaving 9 bases not matched to a gene. Germline CDR1 and CDR2: KGHSH and LQKENI. The CDR3 runs 16 residues.